This T cell receptor (beta chain) is from a study of sequential checkpoint blockade in melanoma. The assay was immunoSEQ multiplex PCR, and TCRdb's table has in-frame clones only and misses some. Altogether more than 15,000 clones are present, 90% to 95% being singletons, with the ten largest covering 24%. As for treatment: randomized to nivolumab then ipilimumab (arm A) or the reverse (arm B). From thawed PBMCs, live CD3+CD8+ cells negative for CD19 and CD56 were sorted. Trimming removed 2 bases from V and 7 bases from J, with 9 bases in between. The length of the CDR3 is 13 residues. Germline V lookup: CDR1 MDHEN, CDR2 SYDVKM.

The chain uses TRBV28 and TRBJ1-5; D uncertain. The TCR comes from a human donor with melanoma. Specimen: CD8+ T cells sorted from blood (inferred from file names), collected from a patient given nivolumab and ipilimumab in sequence. CDR3 sequence reads: CASSLLIQQPQHF. In nucleotides, the CDR3 is TGTGCCAGCAGTTTACTGATACAGCAGCCCCAGCATTTT.